This section outlines one T cell receptor (beta chain) sequence together with its context. Antigen unknown. CDR1 and CDR2 from the germline V gene are SGHAT and FQNNGV. The CDR3 extends over 15 amino acids. J gave up 1 base and V 6 bases, and 9 bases lay outside the gene matches. Naive CD45RA+ and memory CD45RA-negative subsets were split from CD4+ cells. The data derive from a study of shared clonotypes between healthy human individuals. Findings of the study overall: Non-shared clonotypes had lower generation probabilities than those shared by all four donors.

Using immunoSEQ multiplex PCR, the repertoire was profiled, and TCRdb retains in-frame clones only, with some absent. The sample lists 550,000 to 850,000 clones; around 72% were seen once. The rearrangement uses TRBV11-2 and TRBJ2-7, with 7 bases matching TRBD1. This receptor was obtained from a woman between 25 and 40 years old in good health. Sequencing was carried out using memory CD4+ T cells sorted from blood. The subset here: CD45RA-negative fraction. The CDR3 bases are TGTGCCAGCAGACAACTCCGACAGGGATCCTACGAGCAGTACTTC. Translation: CASRQLRQGSYEQYF.